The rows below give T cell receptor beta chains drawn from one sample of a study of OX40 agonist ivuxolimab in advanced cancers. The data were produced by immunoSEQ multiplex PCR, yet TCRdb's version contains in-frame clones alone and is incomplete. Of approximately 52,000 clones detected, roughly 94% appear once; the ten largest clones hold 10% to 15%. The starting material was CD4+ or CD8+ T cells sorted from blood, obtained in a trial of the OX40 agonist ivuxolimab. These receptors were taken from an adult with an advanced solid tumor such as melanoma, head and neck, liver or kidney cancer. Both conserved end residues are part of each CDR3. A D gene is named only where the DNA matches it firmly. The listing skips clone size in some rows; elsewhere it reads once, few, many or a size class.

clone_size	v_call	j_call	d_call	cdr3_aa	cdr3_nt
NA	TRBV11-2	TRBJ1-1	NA	CASSLTRGTEAFF	TGTGCCAGCAGCTTAACCAGAGGGACTGAAGCTTTCTTT
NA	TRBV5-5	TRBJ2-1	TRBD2	CASSLFASGGYNEQFF	TGTGCCAGCAGCTTGTTCGCTAGCGGAGGATACAATGAGCAGTTCTTC
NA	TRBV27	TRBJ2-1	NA	CASSLFIWNEQFF	TGTGCCAGCAGTTTATTCATATGGAATGAGCAGTTCTTC
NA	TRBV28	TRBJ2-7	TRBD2	CASSLSGGLAGVWYEQYF	TGTGCCAGCAGTTTATCCGGGGGACTAGCGGGAGTATGGTACGAGCAGTACTTC
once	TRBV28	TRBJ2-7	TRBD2	CASKGTGGLTYEQYF	TGTGCCAGCAAGGGGACGGGAGGTTTGACCTACGAGCAGTACTTC
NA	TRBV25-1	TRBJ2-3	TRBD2	CASSDLGLAGVSDTQYF	TGTGCCAGCAGTGACCTCGGACTAGCGGGAGTTTCAGATACGCAGTATTTT
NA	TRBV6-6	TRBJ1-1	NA	CASSSTSKTEAFF	TGTGCCAGCAGTTCAACCTCGAAGACTGAAGCTTTCTTT
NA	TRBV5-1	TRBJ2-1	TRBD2	CASRLLAGAVNEQFF	TGCGCCAGCAGGCTACTAGCGGGAGCGGTCAATGAGCAGTTCTTC
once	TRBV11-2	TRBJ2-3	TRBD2	CASSPSGSGWDTQYF	TGTGCCAGCAGCCCTAGCGGGAGTGGTTGGGATACGCAGTATTTT
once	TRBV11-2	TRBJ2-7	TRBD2	CASSLGLGAYEQYF	TGTGCCAGCAGCTTGGGACTAGGAGCCTACGAGCAGTACTTC
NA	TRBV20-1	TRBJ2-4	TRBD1	CSARSGGIQYF	TGCAGTGCTAGATCAGGGGGCATTCAGTACTTC
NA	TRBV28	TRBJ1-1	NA	CASSSPVRQGWEAFF	TGTGCCAGCAGTTCCCCCGTACGGCAGGGTTGGGAAGCTTTCTTT
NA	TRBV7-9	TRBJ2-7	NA	CASSLPTGVGEQYF	TGTGCCAGCAGCTTACCTACCGGGGTGGGGGAGCAGTACTTC
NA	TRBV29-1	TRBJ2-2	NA	CSVEDGGAGELFF	TGCAGCGTTGAAGATGGTGGCGCCGGGGAGCTGTTTTTT
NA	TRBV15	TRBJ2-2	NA	CATSEGRGAFGELFF	TGTGCCACCAGCGAGGGGAGAGGAGCGTTCGGGGAGCTGTTTTTT